This T cell receptor (beta chain) was captured in a study of T cell responses to AZD1222 COVID-19 vaccine. Here immunoSEQ multiplex PCR was the method, and the copy in TCRdb shows in-frame clones only, minus some. The sample yields 150,000 to 200,000 clones, around nine tenths seen once. The clonotype comes from an adult in good health. The sample in question was peripheral blood, obtained on day 0 of AZD1222 vaccination.

The CDR3 bases are TGTGCCAGCAGTGAAGGGGCCCCTCAGCCCCAGCATTTT. It codes for CASSEGAPQPQHF. The V gene is TRBV6-1, the J gene TRBJ1-5, with D unclear. V dropped 1 base and J dropped 6 bases, with 7 bases sitting between them. The CDR3 contains 13 residues. Germline CDR1 reads MNHNS; CDR2 reads SASEGT.